This T cell receptor (beta chain) was recovered during a study of T cells in Graves' hyperthyroidism and ophthalmopathy. Researchers amplified the TCR beta CDR3 regions from RNA transcripts. The HTBI primer set served for first-round RT-PCR of the TCR CDR3. Each CDR3 protein is one row after TCRdb ran MiXCR on the multiplex PCR reads. The table lists 150,000 to 200,000 distinct CDR3 sequences, less than 10% of them singletons. Blood was obtained at the first hyperthyroidism diagnosis, which preceded any ophthalmopathy symptoms. Germline-derived CDR1 and CDR2 are LNHNV and YYDKDF (reference sequence). Unmatched junction bases numbered 4, after V lost 3 bases and J lost 4 bases. This CDR3 has 15 residues.

The specimen was blood. The receptor was isolated from a woman aged 18 to 35 with Graves' hyperthyroidism that later progressed to Graves' ophthalmopathy. This chain uses TRBV15 with TRBJ1-5, with TRBD1 matching over 9 bases. The CDR3 DNA is TGTGCCACCAGCAGTTACGGACAGGGGAATCAGCCCCAGCATTTT. Amino acids: CATSSYGQGNQPQHF.